This is a list of T cell receptor beta chains from one sample in a study of shared clonotypes between healthy human individuals. Clones were read by immunoSEQ multiplex PCR, and TCRdb kept only the in-frame ones, dropping some. The table lists 550,000 to 750,000 clones, 95% of them singletons, with about 0.11% in the top ten. The sample was naive CD8+ T cells sorted from blood. All receptors derive from a woman aged 25 to 39 in good health. Both conserved end residues are part of each CDR3. D genes are given only for firm matches. Size tells how often a clone was seen (once, few, many) or the class of an expanded clone, and some rows leave it out.

J,V,D,size,DNA,CDR3
TRBJ2-7,TRBV28,TRBD1,NA,TGTGCCAGCAGTTTATACGACAGGGCGCCCTCCTACGAGCAGTACTTC,CASSLYDRAPSYEQYF
TRBJ2-1,TRBV28,TRBD2,NA,TGTGCCAGCAGTTCTTCCCGGGAGGGGCCCCCGGGACACAATGAGCAGTTCTTC,CASSSSREGPPGHNEQFF
TRBJ2-5,TRBV11-2,NA,NA,TGTGCCAGCAGCATCAACTCAGGGGTTGCGGAAGAGACCCAGTACTTC,CASSINSGVAEETQYF
TRBJ2-3,TRBV7-8,TRBD1,NA,TGTGCCAGCAACGTTGGACAGGGAGTTACGGATACGCAGTATTTT,CASNVGQGVTDTQYF
TRBJ2-1,TRBV28,NA,NA,TGTGCCAGCAGTTTACGGGGGACACATTACAATGAGCAGTTCTTC,CASSLRGTHYNEQFF
TRBJ2-3,TRBV4-1,NA,NA,TGCGCCAGCAGCCAAGATGAGGACCGAGGCACAGATACGCAGTATTTT,CASSQDEDRGTDTQYF
TRBJ2-1,TRBV27,NA,NA,TGTGCCAGCAGTTTATGGGGTAGCGGAAATTACAATGAGCAGTTCTTC,CASSLWGSGNYNEQFF
TRBJ2-5,TRBV6-5,TRBD1,NA,TGTGCCAGCAGTTACCGGACAGGGGGCGGGGAGACCCAGTACTTC,CASSYRTGGGETQYF
TRBJ2-7,TRBV5-6,NA,NA,TGTGCCAGCAGCTTGACGGGCGGGCGAATGGGCTACGAGCAGTACTTC,CASSLTGGRMGYEQYF
TRBJ2-6,TRBV9,TRBD1,NA,TGTGCCAGCAGCCTCGCGACAGGGCTAGGTGGGGCCAACGTCCTGACTTTC,CASSLATGLGGANVLTF
TRBJ2-7,TRBV5-4,TRBD2,NA,TGTGCCAGCAGCCCGGGACTAGCGGTTTACGAGCAGTACTTC,CASSPGLAVYEQYF
TRBJ1-1,TRBV9,TRBD1,NA,TGTGCCAGCAGCGGGACAGGGGAAGCTTTCTTT,CASSGTGEAFF
TRBJ1-6,TRBV28,NA,NA,TGTGCCAGCACCTTCGAGGGGCCATATTCACCCCTCCACTTT,CASTFEGPYSPLHF
TRBJ2-1,TRBV15,TRBD2,NA,TGTGCCACCAGCGGAAAACTAGCGGGAGTTCACAATGAGCAGTTCTTC,CATSGKLAGVHNEQFF
TRBJ2-1,TRBV7-9,NA,NA,TGTGCCAGCAGCTTAGTACAGCACAATGAGCAGTTCTTC,CASSLVQHNEQFF
TRBJ1-5,TRBV27,TRBD1,NA,TGTGCCAGCAGTCTAGGGACAGGGGGGACCAATCAGCCCCAGCATTTT,CASSLGTGGTNQPQHF
TRBJ2-5,TRBV27,NA,NA,TGTGCCAGCAGTTTAGGCCCGGTCGGGACCCAGTACTTC,CASSLGPVGTQYF
TRBJ1-5,TRBV19,NA,NA,TGTGCCAGTAGTATCGACGCGGCGGATCAGCCCCAGCATTTT,CASSIDAADQPQHF
TRBJ2-1,TRBV28,NA,NA,TGTGCCAGCAGTTTGGAGTGGAATGAGCAGTTCTTC,CASSLEWNEQFF
TRBJ2-2,TRBV7-9,TRBD1,NA,TGTGCCAGCACACCGGGACAGGGGGTCCGGGAGCTGTTTTTT,CASTPGQGVRELFF
TRBJ2-1,TRBV7-2,NA,NA,TGTGCCAGCAGCTTAGCGCCCTTTGCGGAGTCCTACAATGAGCAGTTCTTC,CASSLAPFAESYNEQFF
TRBJ2-7,TRBV11-2,NA,NA,TGTGCCAGCAGCTTAGTGGCTAGCAGATACGAGCAGTACTTC,CASSLVASRYEQYF
TRBJ1-5,TRBV9,TRBD1,once,TGTGCCAGCAGCCGGACAGGGAGCCAGCCCCAGCATTTT,CASSRTGSQPQHF
TRBJ2-4,TRBV7-8,NA,NA,TGTGCCAGCAGCCCCGGCCTCCTCCCGGACTACCTTAAAAACATTCAGTACTTC,CASSPGLLPDYLKNIQYF
TRBJ1-2,TRBV13,NA,NA,TGTGCCAGCAGCCGTAAAGGGACGGAAAATAACTATGGCTACACCTTC,CASSRKGTENNYGYTF
TRBJ2-7,TRBV28,TRBD1,NA,TGTGCCAGCAGTTCACCTTCGCTGGGGACAGGGGGAGAGCAGTACTTC,CASSSPSLGTGGEQYF
TRBJ2-7,TRBV11-2,TRBD1,NA,TGTGCCAGCAGCTTGGGACAGAAGTACGAGCAGTACTTC,CASSLGQKYEQYF
TRBJ2-1,TRBV5-1,NA,NA,TGCGCCAGCAGCTTGTCAGGCGAGGGGATTGAGCAGTTCTTC,CASSLSGEGIEQFF
TRBJ2-3,TRBV5-6,TRBD2,NA,TGTGCCAGCAGCCCGACTAGCGGGGGCCTCACAGATACGCAGTATTTT,CASSPTSGGLTDTQYF
TRBJ2-3,TRBV5-8,TRBD1,NA,TGTGCCAGCAGCTTGGTGGCCGGACAGGGAACAGATACGCAGTATTTT,CASSLVAGQGTDTQYF
TRBJ2-1,TRBV9,NA,NA,TGTGCCAGCAGCCTCCGGGACACTCGAGGGGTTGAGCAGTTCTTC,CASSLRDTRGVEQFF
TRBJ1-2,TRBV11-2,NA,once,TGTGCCAGCAGCTTGGGGGGGGGCACTCTGGATGGCTACACCTTC,CASSLGGGTLDGYTF
TRBJ2-7,TRBV28,NA,NA,TGTGCCAGCAGTTTAACGCGGGGGACAGGCCGCGAGCAGTACTTC,CASSLTRGTGREQYF
TRBJ2-1,TRBV4-1,TRBD2,NA,TGCGCCAGCAGCCAATTTACAGCGGGAGGGCCAAGCAATGAGCAGTTCTTC,CASSQFTAGGPSNEQFF
TRBJ1-2,TRBV5-6,NA,NA,TGTGCCAGCAGCTTGGGGTATGGCTACACCTTC,CASSLGYGYTF
TRBJ1-2,TRBV19,NA,NA,TGTGCCAGTAGTATAGACGGGTTCGGGAAGAATGGCTACACCTTC,CASSIDGFGKNGYTF
TRBJ2-2,TRBV30,NA,NA,TGTGCCTGGAGTGCACCCCCAGAGCAGGTGGTGGCCGGGGAGCTGTTTTTT,CAWSAPPEQVVAGELFF
TRBJ2-7,TRBV27,TRBD1,NA,TGTGCCAGCAGTCCCGGGACAGCCTCCTACGAGCAGTACTTC,CASSPGTASYEQYF
TRBJ2-7,TRBV6-5,NA,NA,TGTGCCAGCAGTCCCGGTGTCGGACTCGTCTACGAGCAGTACTTC,CASSPGVGLVYEQYF
TRBJ1-2,TRBV7-9,TRBD1,NA,TGTGCCAGCAGCTTTGGACAGGGGGCGAAGGGCTACACCTTC,CASSFGQGAKGYTF
TRBJ2-1,TRBV6-5,NA,once,TGTGCCAGCAGTTTTGTGAGCGGTTCTGAGCAGTTCTTC,CASSFVSGSEQFF
TRBJ2-7,TRBV11-2,NA,NA,TGTGCCAGCAGCTCCCCCTGGGGAAGGGGGGGTTCGGACGAGCAGTACTTC,CASSSPWGRGGSDEQYF
TRBJ1-1,TRBV27,NA,NA,TGTGCCAGCAGTTTATCAATGAACACTGAAGCTTTCTTT,CASSLSMNTEAFF
TRBJ2-2,TRBV7-9,NA,NA,TGTGCCACCGATAGAACGGGGACCGGGGAGCTGTTTTTT,CATDRTGTGELFF
TRBJ1-1,TRBV5-1,NA,NA,TGCGCCAGCAGCTTGGTGGGGGTGACAGGCTGGGGCACTGAAGCTTTCTTT,CASSLVGVTGWGTEAFF
TRBJ1-1,TRBV28,TRBD1,NA,TGTGCCAGCAGCAGACAAACAGGGGTGAACACTGAAGCTTTCTTT,CASSRQTGVNTEAFF
TRBJ2-3,TRBV7-9,NA,NA,TGTGCCAGCAGCTTAACTAGTTGGGCGGCAGATACGCAGTATTTT,CASSLTSWAADTQYF
TRBJ2-7,TRBV15,NA,NA,TGTGCCACCAGCAGTCGACAGGGAGGAATCGAGCAGTACTTC,CATSSRQGGIEQYF
TRBJ2-2,TRBV19,TRBD2,NA,TGTGCCAGTAGTTTGGGGTTCGGACTAGCGGGAGTTTTGGACACCGGGGAGCTGTTTTTT,CASSLGFGLAGVLDTGELFF